A single sample is the source of the 16 T cell receptor beta chains below, sequenced in a study of T cell changes during pregnancy in multiple sclerosis. The data were produced by immunoSEQ multiplex PCR, yet TCRdb's version contains in-frame clones alone and is incomplete. The sample lists about 75,000 clones, around 94% seen once, with less than 0.15% in the top ten. The sample was CD4+ T cells from peripheral blood mononuclear cells, taken after pregnancy. These receptors were taken from a female donor with multiple sclerosis, enrolled in a pregnancy study.

This chain links TRBV2 with TRBJ2-4; 10 bases align to TRBD2. CDR3 length: 16 amino acids. Germline V gene sequence: CDR1 SNHLY, CDR2 FYNNEI. J was trimmed by 0 bases and V by 9 bases; bases with no gene match: 8. CDR3 protein: CASGLAGVLAKNIQYF. In nucleotides, the CDR3 is TGTGCCAGTGGGCTAGCGGGAGTATTAGCCAAAAACATTCAGTACTTC.

The chain couples TRBV11-2 to TRBJ2-7; the D is unclear. Germline V CDR1 and CDR2: SGHAT, FQNNGV. CDR3 length equals 13 residues. V lost 5 bases and J lost 0, with 8 bases in between. The CDR3 DNA sequence: TGTGCCAGCAGCCAGCGTCACTCCTACGAGCAGTACTTC. Translating it yields CASSQRHSYEQYF. Using reference TRBV11-2 and TRBJ2-7 for the parts outside the CDR3, the full variable domain is EAGVAQSPRYKIIEKRQSVAFWCNPISGHATLYWYQQILGQGPKLLIQFQNNGVVDDSQLPKDRFSAERLKGVDSTLKIQPAKLEDSAVYLCASSQRHSYEQYFGPGTRLTVT.

The chain uses TRBV7-9 and TRBJ1-2; D gene unclear. CDR1 is SEHNR and CDR2 is FQNEAQ in the germline V gene (reference sequence). The CDR3 loop spans 14 amino acids. V shed 5 bases and J shed 8 bases, with 18 bases lying between them. In DNA, the CDR3 is TGTGCCAGCAGCCCCGTGGCGGGGTTTGGCGGCTACACCTTC. Protein product: CASSPVAGFGGYTF. The full variable domain, in which reference TRBV7-9 and TRBJ1-2 provide the parts outside the CDR3, is DTGVSQNPRHKITKRGQNVTFRCDPISEHNRLYWYRQTLGQGPEFLTYFQNEAQLEKSRLLSDRFSAERPKGSFSTLEIQRTEQGDSAMYLCASSPVAGFGGYTFGSGTRLTVV.

The chain combines TRBV28 with TRBJ2-4; D might be TRBD1 (5 bases). The germline V gene encodes CDR1 MDHEN and CDR2 SYDVKM. The CDR3 contains 16 residues. The V end was cut by 5 bases, the J end by 0 bases, with 14 bases between. CDR3 in amino acids: CASSHLSGIAKNIQYF. DNA of the CDR3: TGTGCCAGCAGTCACCTGTCAGGGATAGCCAAAAACATTCAGTACTTC. Full variable domain (remainder filled in from reference TRBV28 and TRBJ2-4): DVKVTQSSRYLVKRTGEKVFLECVQDMDHENMFWYRQDPGLGLRLIYFSYDVKMKEKGDIPEGYSVSREKKERFSLILESASTNQTSMYLCASSHLSGIAKNIQYFGAGTRLSVL.

V is TRBV2 and J is TRBJ2-3, with 12 bases identical to TRBD2. Per the germline V gene, CDR1 is SNHLY and CDR2 is FYNNEI. The CDR3 is made up of 17 amino acids. Trimming took 2 bases from V and 4 from J; bases not matched to a gene: 7. The CDR3 bases are TGTGCCAGCAGTGAATCCCGACTAGCGGGAGTTCCAGATACGCAGTATTTT. Protein: CASSESRLAGVPDTQYF.

The genes are TRBV2 and TRBJ1-1; D unclear. V gave up 3 bases and J gave up 3 bases, with 8 bases separating them. Germline V gives CDR1 SNHLY, CDR2 FYNNEI. The CDR3 totals 13 residues. CDR3 nucleotide sequence: TGTGCCAGCAGTGATCGTATCTACACTGAAGCTTTCTTT. Translating it yields CASSDRIYTEAFF.

The count of this clone is one. The rearrangement joins TRBV11-2 to TRBJ2-1, with 7 positions matching TRBD1. This CDR3 is built from 12 residues. The junction had 7 bases not matched to a gene; V was cut back by 5 bases and J by 12 bases. Germline assignment: CDR1 SGHAT and CDR2 FQNNGV. CDR3 protein: CASSNTGVVQFF. The CDR3, as DNA: TGTGCCAGCAGCAACACAGGGGTCGTGCAGTTCTTC.

V and J are TRBV6-4 and TRBJ1-5, with no clear D. The CDR3 is 11 amino acids. Deletions cut 1 base from V and 8 bases from J, with 3 bases between. Germline-derived CDR1 and CDR2 are MRHNA and SNTAGT. The DNA for the CDR3 is TGTGCCAGCAGTGACTTCAAGCCCCAGCATTTT. This sequence encodes CASSDFKPQHF.

The chain links TRBV23-1 to TRBJ2-2; tentatively, D is TRBD2 (5 bases). TRBV23-1 is identified as an open reading frame with a role that is uncertain. The CDR3 totals 17 residues. V gave up 3 bases and J gave up 1 base, with 15 bases separating them. The CDR3 is CASSQAQRSGNTGELFF. The CDR3 DNA follows: TGCGCCAGCAGTCAGGCCCAGCGGAGCGGGAACACCGGGGAGCTGTTTTTT.

V usage is TRBV6-1 and J usage is TRBJ2-1; TRBD1 aligns across 7 bases. This CDR3 comprises 14 residues. V was pared by 7 bases and J by 6 bases, with 9 bases of the junction left unmatched. Germline CDR1 is MNHNS and CDR2 is SASEGT. In DNA form, the CDR3 reads TGTGCCAGCAACCCCGGGACAGAAACCAATGAGCAGTTCTTC. Its translation is CASNPGTETNEQFF.

V usage is TRBV19 and J usage is TRBJ2-3; the match to TRBD1 covers 10 bases. CDR1 and CDR2 (germline): LNHDA, SQIVND (reference sequence). The CDR3 is made up of 16 amino acids. Losses at the gene ends were 5 bases for V and 4 bases for J; bases not matched to a gene: 9. CDR3 protein: CASSSRTGGSADTQYF. The DNA of the CDR3 is TGTGCCAGTAGTTCCCGGACAGGGGGTAGTGCAGATACGCAGTATTTT.

This clone showed up just a few times. CDR3 amino acids: CASSAGGADTQYF. The DNA of the CDR3 is TGTGCCAGCAGCGCGGGGGGGGCAGATACGCAGTATTTT. The V gene is TRBV11-2, the J gene TRBJ2-3, with TRBD2 matching 9 bases. With V trimmed by 5 bases and J by 4 bases, 1 base remained unmatched. The CDR3 is 13 amino acids. Germline CDR1 and CDR2: SGHAT and FQNNGV. The whole variable domain, filled in from reference TRBV11-2 and TRBJ2-3, reads EAGVAQSPRYKIIEKRQSVAFWCNPISGHATLYWYQQILGQGPKLLIQFQNNGVVDDSQLPKDRFSAERLKGVDSTLKIQPAKLEDSAVYLCASSAGGADTQYFGPGTRLTVL.

V and J are TRBV9 and TRBJ2-1; 9 bases fit TRBD1. Germline CDR1 SGDLS, CDR2 YYNGEE. This CDR3 spans 15 amino acids. With V trimmed by 0 bases and J by 5 bases, 3 bases remained unmatched. The CDR3 sequence is CASSVGGQGHNEQFF. The CDR3 DNA follows: TGTGCCAGCAGCGTAGGGGGACAGGGTCACAATGAGCAGTTCTTC.

The chain is built from TRBV29-1 and TRBJ1-1; TRBD1 might be the D (5 bases). Germline CDR1 reads SQVTM; CDR2 reads ANQGSEA. V was pared by 6 bases and J by 6 bases, with 11 bases between. This CDR3 comprises 11 residues. This CDR3 is CSVHRYAEAFF. The CDR3 DNA reads TGCAGCGTACACAGGTACGCTGAAGCTTTCTTT.

The V and J genes are TRBV15 and TRBJ1-4; a possible D gene is TRBD1 (5 bases). CDR1 and CDR2 (germline): LNHNV, YYDKDF (reference sequence). V lost 5 bases, J lost 1 base, and 11 bases lay in between. CDR3 length: 15 residues. The chain's CDR3 is CATSSGTLTNEKLFF. CDR3 sequence (DNA): TGTGCCACCAGCTCCGGGACTCTAACTAATGAAAAACTGTTTTTT.

The J gene is TRBJ1-5, the V gene TRBV7-2, with D maybe TRBD1 (6 bases). Germline V lookup: CDR1 SGHTA, CDR2 FQGNSA. The CDR3 runs 15 residues. Trimming took off 2 bases at V and 5 bases at J, with 13 bases between the two ends. The CDR3 protein is CASSLLQGSYQPQHF. CDR3 coding DNA: TGTGCCAGCAGCTTACTACAGGGTTCGTATCAGCCCCAGCATTTT.